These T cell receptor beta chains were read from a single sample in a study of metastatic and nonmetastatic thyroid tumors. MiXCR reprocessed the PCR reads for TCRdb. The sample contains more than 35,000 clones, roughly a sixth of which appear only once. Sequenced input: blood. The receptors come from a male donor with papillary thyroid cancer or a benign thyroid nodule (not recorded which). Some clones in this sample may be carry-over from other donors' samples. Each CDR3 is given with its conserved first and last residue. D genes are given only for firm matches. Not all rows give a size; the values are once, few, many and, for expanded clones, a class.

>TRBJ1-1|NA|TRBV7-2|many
TGTGCCAGCAGCTTCACAGGGTTTGGAATGAACACTGAAGCTTTCTTT
CASSFTGFGMNTEAFF
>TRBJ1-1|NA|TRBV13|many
TGTGCCAGCAGCTTAGGAGGGTCTGGGAACACTGAAGCTTTCTTT
CASSLGGSGNTEAFF
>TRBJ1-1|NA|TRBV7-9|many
TGTGCCAGCAGAAAAACGAACACTGAAGCTTTCTTT
CASRKTNTEAFF
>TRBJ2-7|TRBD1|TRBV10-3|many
TGTGCCATCAGAGGGACAGCCTTCTACGAGCAGTACTTC
CAIRGTAFYEQYF
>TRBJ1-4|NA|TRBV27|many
TGTGCCAGCAGAGACTGGCGTGAAAAACTGTTTTTT
CASRDWREKLFF
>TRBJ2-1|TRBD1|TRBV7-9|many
TGTGCCAGCAGCGTGGGACAGAGCTCCTACAATGAGCAGTTCTTC
CASSVGQSSYNEQFF
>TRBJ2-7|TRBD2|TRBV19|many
TGTGCCAGCGCCAGGGGACTAGCTGACGAGCAGTACTTC
CASARGLADEQYF
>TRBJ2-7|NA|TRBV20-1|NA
TGCAGTGCTAGGGTACTGGCCGACTACGAGCAGTACTTC
CSARVLADYEQYF
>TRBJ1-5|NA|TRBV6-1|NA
TGTGCCAGCAGGACGGGGTCGAATTGCAATCAGCCCCAGCATTTT
CASRTGSNCNQPQHF
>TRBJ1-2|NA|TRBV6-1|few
TGTGCCAGCAGTCGCCGGGAGGGGGATAACTATGGCTACACCTTC
CASSRREGDNYGYTF
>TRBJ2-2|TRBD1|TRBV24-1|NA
TGTGCCACCAGTGATTTCGGGACAGGGTTGCCCGGGGAGCTGTTTTTT
CATSDFGTGLPGELFF
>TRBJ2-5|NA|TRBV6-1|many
TGTGCCAGCAGTGAAGGGGGGGCGGTCCAAGAGACCCAGTACTTC
CASSEGGAVQETQYF
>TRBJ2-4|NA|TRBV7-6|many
TGTGCCAGCAGCTTAGGGGGTAGCAAAAACATTCAGTACTTC
CASSLGGSKNIQYF
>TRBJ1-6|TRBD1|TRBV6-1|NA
TGTGCCAGCAGTTGGGACAGGTTTAATTCACCCCTCCACTTT
CASSWDRFNSPLHF
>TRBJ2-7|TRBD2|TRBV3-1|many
TGTGCCAGCAGCCAAGAGCGACTAGCGGGCTCCTACGAGCAGTACTTC
CASSQERLAGSYEQYF
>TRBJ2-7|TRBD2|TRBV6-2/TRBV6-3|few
TGTGCCAGCAGTTTTAGCGGGAGAGCTTACGAGCAGTACTTC
CASSFSGRAYEQYF
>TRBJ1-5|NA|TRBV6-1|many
TGTGCCAGCAGTTCCATACAGAGGAGCAATCAGCCCCAGCATTTT
CASSSIQRSNQPQHF
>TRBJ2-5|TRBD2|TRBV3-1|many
TGTGCCAGCAGCCGACGGACTAGCGGAGGGCAAGAGACCCAGTACTTC
CASSRRTSGGQETQYF
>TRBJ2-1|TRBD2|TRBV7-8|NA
TGTGCCAGCAGCCACCTAGCGGGGGACAATGAGCAGTTCTTC
CASSHLAGDNEQFF
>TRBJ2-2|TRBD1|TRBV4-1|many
TGCGCCAGCAGCCAGGAACATACAGGGGGCGCTTCAGGGGAGCTGTTTTTT
CASSQEHTGGASGELFF
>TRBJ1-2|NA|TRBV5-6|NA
TGTGCCAGCAGCTTGGGGGGGCCTGGCTACACCTTC
CASSLGGPGYTF
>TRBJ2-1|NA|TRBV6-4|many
TGTGCCAGCAGCGCGTCAGGGGGGGTATACAATGAGCAGTTCTTC
CASSASGGVYNEQFF
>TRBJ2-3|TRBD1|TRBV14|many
TGTGCCAGCAGTCTCTATCAGGGGGCTGAAGATACGCAGTATTTT
CASSLYQGAEDTQYF
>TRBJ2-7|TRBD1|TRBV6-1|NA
TGTGCCAGCAGCCTTACAGGGGGCGCGTCCTACGAGCAGTACTTC
CASSLTGGASYEQYF
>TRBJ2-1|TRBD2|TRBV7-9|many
TGTGCCAGCAGCTTAACCGACATAGCGGGGGGGCCAAATGAGCAGTTCTTC
CASSLTDIAGGPNEQFF
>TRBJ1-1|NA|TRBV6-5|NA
TGTGCCAGCAGTTACTCCTCTCCGGACACTGAAGCTTTCTTT
CASSYSSPDTEAFF
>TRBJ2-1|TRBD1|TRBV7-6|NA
TGTGCCAGCAGCTTATATACAGGGGGCAATGAGCAGTTCTTC
CASSLYTGGNEQFF
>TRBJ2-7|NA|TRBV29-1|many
TGCAGCGTTGCGGCTCCGCGCTCCTACGAGCAGTACTTC
CSVAAPRSYEQYF
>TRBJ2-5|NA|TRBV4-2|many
TGTGCCAGCAGCCAAGAACGTGGGGCCCAAGAGACCCAGTACTTC
CASSQERGAQETQYF
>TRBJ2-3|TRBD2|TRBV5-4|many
TGTGCCAGCAGCTCGCGGACTAGCGGGGTGGATACGCAGTATTTT
CASSSRTSGVDTQYF
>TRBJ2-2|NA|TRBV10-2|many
TGCGCCAGTGGGGGGGCGGGATCGAACACCGGGGAGCTGTTTTTT
CASGGAGSNTGELFF
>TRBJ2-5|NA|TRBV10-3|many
TGTGCCATCAGTGAGGGGGACAATCAAGAGACCCAGTACTTC
CAISEGDNQETQYF
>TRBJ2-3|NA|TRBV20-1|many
TGCAGTGCTAGAGAGGCTTCGTGGCGGGACGGGACAGATACGCAGTATTTT
CSAREASWRDGTDTQYF
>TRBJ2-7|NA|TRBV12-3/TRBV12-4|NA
TGTGCCAGCAGTCGCCAGGGACAAATCTCCTACGAGCAGTACTTC
CASSRQGQISYEQYF
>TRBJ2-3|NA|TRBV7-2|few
TGTGCCAGCAGCTTTTCTGGTCTTACGCAGTATTTT
CASSFSGLTQYF
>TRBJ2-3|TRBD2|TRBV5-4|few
TGTGCCAGCAGCTTGTCGACCCTAGCGGGGGCTAGCACAGATACGCAGTATTTT
CASSLSTLAGASTDTQYF
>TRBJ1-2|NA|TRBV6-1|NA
TGTGCCAGCAGTGCGGGAGGGGCGAACTATGGCTACACCTTC
CASSAGGANYGYTF
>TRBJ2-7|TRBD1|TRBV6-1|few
TGTGCCAGCAGCGTACAGGGGGCGAGGGAGCAGTACTTC
CASSVQGAREQYF
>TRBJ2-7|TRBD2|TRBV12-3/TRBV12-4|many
TGTGCCAGCAGTTTATACGGCGCGGGGGGCTACTACGAGCAGTACTTC
CASSLYGAGGYYEQYF
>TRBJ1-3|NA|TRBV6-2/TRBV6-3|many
TGTGCCAGCAGCTCCGGACGGGCTATCTCTGGAAACACCATATATTTT
CASSSGRAISGNTIYF
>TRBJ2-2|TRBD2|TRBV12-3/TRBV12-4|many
TGTGCCAGCTATAGTAGCGGGGGCCCTGACACCGGGGAGCTGTTTTTT
CASYSSGGPDTGELFF
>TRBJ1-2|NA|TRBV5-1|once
TGCGCAAGCAGCTTGGCGTCCGGAGGTGAAGGAGGCTACACCTTC
CASSLASGGEGGYTF
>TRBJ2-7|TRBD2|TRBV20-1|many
TGCAGTGCTCCGGGCGGGGGACGCTACGAGCAGTACTTC
CSAPGGGRYEQYF
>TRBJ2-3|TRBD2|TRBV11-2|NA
TGTGCCAGCAGCTTACCCGGGGGGGCCTTAAGAACGCAGTACTTT
CASSLPGGALRTQYF